The table lists the clone carrying this T cell receptor beta chain with a few counts. Its antigen is as yet unknown. Losses at the gene ends were 4 bases for V and 6 bases for J; bases not matched to a gene: 3. Germline CDR1 reads SEHNR; CDR2 reads FQNEAQ (reference sequence). The CDR3 covers 14 residues. Stated time point: late sampling 161 to 241 days after vaccination in a few convalescent patients. Treatment in this sample: roughly 11-day PBMC culture with coronavirus spike peptide pools or control peptides (ViraFEST assay). The data stem from a study of vaccination and CD4 T cells after COVID-19. Looking at the study overall: At days 161 to 241 and at day 14 post-vaccination, a few convalescent patients were sampled.

An Oncomine TCR Beta short-read assay was used to sequence the DNA from cultured CD4+ T cells. TCRdb reprocessed the PCR reads via MiXCR and lists one record per CDR3 protein. The sample has about 22,000 distinct CDR3 sequences, about two fifths seen once; the top ten hold 25% to 30%. Overall study results and limits: From a median of roughly 21 to 38, SARS-CoV-2-reactive clonotypes increased, though not significantly.

The sample was CD4+ T cells from blood, cultured in vitro, taken about 7 months after SARS-CoV-2 vaccination. The receptor comes from a human donor who had recovered from COVID-19. The chain uses TRBV7-9 and TRBJ2-1, with TRBD2 matching over 10 bases. CDR3 loop: CASSSQRGGNEQFF. The CDR3 DNA is TGTGCCAGCAGCTCCCAGCGGGGGGGCAATGAGCAGTTCTTC. The whole variable domain, filled in from reference TRBV7-9 and TRBJ2-1, reads DTGVSQNPRHKITKRGQNVTFRCDPISEHNRLYWYRQTLGQGPEFLTYFQNEAQLEKSRLLSDRFSAERPKGSFSTLEIQRTEQGDSAMYLCASSSQRGGNEQFFGPGTRLTVL.